This T cell receptor beta chain was captured by sequencing in a study of PD-L1 blockade in urothelial cancer. Across the whole study: Of approximately 29 patients, around 26 were males with bladder-origin urothelial cancer.

Stated time point: pretreatment peripheral blood. V was cut by 5 bases and J by 3 bases, with 12 bases left in between. Germline V gene data show CDR1 as SGHDT and CDR2 as YYEEEE. This CDR3 spans 14 amino acids. This clone was seen once. Using immunoSEQ multiplex PCR, the repertoire was profiled, and TCRdb retains in-frame clones only, with some absent. The sample consists of roughly 56,000 clones, about 86% of them appearing once. The receptor comes from a man aged 60-69 years with urothelial cancer. Sequences were derived from PBMCs, sampled around atezolizumab (anti-PD-L1) treatment. The chain links TRBV5-6 to TRBJ2-1, with TRBD1 as a possible D gene (6 bases). Here the CDR3 reads CASRRTGYYNEQFF. DNA of the CDR3: TGTGCCAGCAGGAGAACAGGGTACTACAATGAGCAGTTCTTC. Full variable domain (missing parts from reference TRBV5-6 and TRBJ2-1): DAGVTQSPTHLIKTRGQQVTLRCSPKSGHDTVSWYQQALGQGPQFIFQYYEEEERQRGNFPDRFSGHQFPNYSSELNVNALLLGDSALYLCASRRTGYYNEQFFGPGTRLTVL.